This T cell receptor beta chain was observed in a study of T-cell memory formation after mild COVID-19. Whole-study findings and limits: Those CD4+ clones that contracted were mainly in CM and EM (CD8+ ones in EMRA). Contracting clones from day 15 to 85 had balanced CD4/CD8; later expanders favoured CD4+.

The CDR3 covers 15 residues. In germline, CDR1 is SGHTA, CDR2 FQGNSA. The J segment lost 4 bases and the V segment lost 1 base, leaving 5 bases of the junction unmatched. This clonotype has at least ten counts. Its matching antigen is unknown. TCRdb called the 5' RACE reads again in MiXCR, with one record for every CDR3 protein. The profile shows roughly 28,000 distinct CDR3 sequences, roughly an eighth of them singletons. Sequencing was done on a sample of PBMCs or a T cell subset sorted from them (not recorded which). This chain links TRBV7-2 with TRBJ2-7, with 9 bases aligning to TRBD2. This receptor was identified in an adult woman who had mild COVID-19 (a few samples of this study predate the infection). Cell type and time point are not known. The CDR3 region has the DNA TGTGCCAGCAGCTTAGGTGCTAGCGGGATTTACGAGCAGTACTTC. It codes for CASSLGASGIYEQYF.